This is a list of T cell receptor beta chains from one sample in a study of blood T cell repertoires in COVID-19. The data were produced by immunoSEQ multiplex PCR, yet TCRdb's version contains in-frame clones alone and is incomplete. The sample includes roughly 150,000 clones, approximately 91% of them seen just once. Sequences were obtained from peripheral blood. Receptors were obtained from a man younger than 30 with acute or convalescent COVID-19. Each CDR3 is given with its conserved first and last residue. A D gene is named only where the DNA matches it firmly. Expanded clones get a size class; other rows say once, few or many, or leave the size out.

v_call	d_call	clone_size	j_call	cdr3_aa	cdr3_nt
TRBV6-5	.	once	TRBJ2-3	CASTTGWSPPDTQYF	TGTGCCAGCACTACAGGGTGGTCGCCGCCAGATACGCAGTATTTT
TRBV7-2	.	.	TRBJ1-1	CASSFGRAEAFF	TGTGCCAGCAGCTTCGGGCGGGCTGAAGCTTTCTTT
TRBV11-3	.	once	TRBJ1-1	CASGKTGISEAFF	TGTGCCAGCGGAAAAACAGGGATCTCTGAAGCTTTCTTT
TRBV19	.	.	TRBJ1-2	CASSSLADNYGYTF	TGTGCCAGTAGTAGCCTGGCGGATAACTATGGCTACACCTTC
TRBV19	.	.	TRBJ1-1	CASSQGLAAGTEAFF	TGTGCCAGTAGCCAGGGATTGGCTGCGGGGACTGAAGCTTTCTTT
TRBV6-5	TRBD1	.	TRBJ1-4	CASNLGQGGEKLFF	TGTGCCAGCAATCTGGGACAGGGAGGTGAAAAACTGTTTTTT
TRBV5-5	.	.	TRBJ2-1	CASSPLSDEQFF	TGTGCCAGCAGCCCTCTCAGCGATGAGCAGTTCTTC
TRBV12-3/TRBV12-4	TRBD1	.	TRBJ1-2	CASSSGQYYGYTF	TGTGCCAGCAGTTCGGGACAGTACTATGGCTACACCTTC
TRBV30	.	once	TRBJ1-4	CAWSPAAGEKLFF	TGTGCCTGGAGCCCGGCGGCGGGGGAAAAACTGTTTTTT
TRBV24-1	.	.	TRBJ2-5	CATMATKQETQYF	TGTGCCACCATGGCGACAAAACAAGAGACCCAGTACTTC
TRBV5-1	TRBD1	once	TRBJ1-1	CASSFSQGATEAFF	TGCGCCAGCAGCTTCTCCCAGGGGGCCACTGAAGCTTTCTTT
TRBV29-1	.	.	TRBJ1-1	CSVQTELNTEAFF	TGCAGCGTCCAAACAGAGTTGAACACTGAAGCTTTCTTT
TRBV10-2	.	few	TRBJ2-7	CASSEFNLSGEQYF	TGCGCCAGCAGTGAGTTTAACCTCTCGGGGGAGCAGTACTTC
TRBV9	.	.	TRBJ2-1	CASSVSAGSYNEQFF	TGTGCCAGCAGCGTATCTGCCGGGTCCTACAATGAGCAGTTCTTC
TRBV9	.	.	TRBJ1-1	CASSARVGTEAFF	TGTGCCAGCAGCGCCAGGGTAGGCACTGAAGCTTTCTTT